Included here is one T cell receptor (beta chain) sequence, with context. Sequencing was performed with immunoSEQ multiplex PCR; in TCRdb, only in-frame clones are kept and a portion is missing. The sample holds over 65,000 clones, roughly 96% seen once. These data originate in a study of shared T cell receptors in the human thymus. The sequencing sample was made of thymocytes. The clonotype was recovered from a human donor.

The CDR3 region has the DNA TGTGCCAGCAGGGAAGTCGGGACAGGGGCCGGCAATGAGCAGTTCTTC. It encodes CASREVGTGAGNEQFF. V and J are TRBV5-6 and TRBJ2-1; 10 bases map to TRBD1. Per germline, CDR1 SGHDT and CDR2 YYEEEE. J lost 6 bases, V lost 5 bases, and 11 bases had no gene match. This CDR3 comprises 16 residues. Full variable domain (remainder filled in from reference TRBV5-6 and TRBJ2-1): DAGVTQSPTHLIKTRGQQVTLRCSPKSGHDTVSWYQQALGQGPQFIFQYYEEEERQRGNFPDRFSGHQFPNYSSELNVNALLLGDSALYLCASREVGTGAGNEQFFGPGTRLTVL.